Listed below are T cell receptor beta chains from one sample, sequenced in a study of Graves' ophthalmopathy and Graves' hyperthyroidism. A single record per CDR3 protein comes from TCRdb applying MiXCR to the multiplex PCR reads. This sample yields hundreds of thousands of distinct CDR3 sequences, of which 20% to 25% are seen a single time; under 3% belongs to the top ten. Sequencing input: peripheral blood. The receptors originated from a young woman with stable Graves' hyperthyroidism. The conserved cysteine and the conserved F or W are not part of the CDR3 here. The order of the fields is V gene, J gene, clone size, CDR3 protein. Not all rows give a size; the values are once, few, many and, for expanded clones, a class.

>TRBV24-1|TRBJ1-1|many
ATRGHLHTEAS
>TRBV12-3/TRBV12-4|TRBJ1-2|-
ASSLGQGVGGYT
>TRBV12-3/TRBV12-4|TRBJ1-5|many
ASSFQSNQPQH
>TRBV15|TRBJ2-7|many
ATSSAQSYEQY
>TRBV20-1|TRBJ2-7|many
SARVRGGTSGRASSYEQY
>TRBV5-1|TRBJ1-2|-
ASSSGTGGERGYT
>TRBV6-9|TRBJ1-5|-
ASSWTALVQPQH
>TRBV27|TRBJ2-6|many
ASSETGSSGANVLT
>TRBV7-2|TRBJ2-7|few
ASSYRRDTTYEQY
>TRBV20-1|TRBJ2-5|-
SARDWTRGETQY
>TRBV6-5|TRBJ2-2|many
ASSYYLGTANTGELF
>TRBV20-1|TRBJ2-7|many
SARDSQGSYEQY
>TRBV5-1|TRBJ1-1|few
ASSSDRPDSEAF
>TRBV10-3|TRBJ1-2|many
AISEVEPADGYT
>TRBV6-1|TRBJ1-1|many
ASSEALSVEAF
>TRBV12-3/TRBV12-4|TRBJ1-2|many
ASSRDRDYGYT
>TRBV6-1|TRBJ2-3|many
ASSEALGGTDTQY
>TRBV6-2/TRBV6-3|TRBJ1-5|-
ASPVGRQSNQPQH
>TRBV20-1|TRBJ1-1|-
SARGDIWTEAF
>TRBV12-3/TRBV12-4|TRBJ1-1|many
ASSWVENTEAF
>TRBV6-1|TRBJ2-5|-
ASSGASGVETQY
>TRBV28|TRBJ1-3|-
ASQVVGTRNTIY
>TRBV27|TRBJ2-5|few
ASSLRGLVETQY
>TRBV6-1|TRBJ1-5|many
ASMGPRGNQPQH
>TRBV29-1|TRBJ1-2|many
SVGVPHGYT
>TRBV12-3/TRBV12-4|TRBJ2-5|many
ASSFATSGETQY
>TRBV24-1|TRBJ1-1|many
ATGDRLNTEAF
>TRBV12-3/TRBV12-4|TRBJ1-5|many
ASSLEGAQPQH
>TRBV7-2|TRBJ1-1|many
ASSPRRALNAEAF
>TRBV10-2|TRBJ2-7|few
ASSDPRRTGGTYEQY
>TRBV29-1|TRBJ2-5|many
SVAAGGFRETQY
>TRBV4-1|TRBJ1-1|-
ASSQLPSNLNTEAF
>TRBV27|TRBJ2-7|-
ASSSGGQGINEQY
>TRBV6-1|TRBJ1-3|-
ASSERAAGSGNTIY
>TRBV20-1|TRBJ2-7|-
SARDQPTTYEQY
>TRBV12-5|TRBJ1-5|many
ASGFVPGCNQPQH
>TRBV28|TRBJ2-7|many
ASSLIGGRAPYEQY
>TRBV6-5|TRBJ2-5|many
ASSALAEGGETQY
>TRBV12-3/TRBV12-4|TRBJ2-7|many
ASSLPGLRSEQY
>TRBV28|TRBJ2-5|few
ASSFVPMKETQY
>TRBV30|TRBJ1-1|few
AWSVQDIMNTEAF
>TRBV7-2|TRBJ2-7|many
ASSYTSGKEQY
>TRBV6-1|TRBJ1-2|-
ASSRPRAYGYT
>TRBV7-8|TRBJ1-1|many
ASSLVWWGRTEAF
>TRBV5-1|TRBJ2-5|many
ASSTGLAGEGETQY
>TRBV20-1|TRBJ1-1|-
SAREVNTEAF
>TRBV29-1|TRBJ2-5|many
SVDSPGAQETQY
>TRBV6-5|TRBJ2-5|-
ASSSVGQIQETQY
>TRBV3-1|TRBJ2-6|-
ASGQGNSGANVLT
>TRBV4-2|TRBJ2-5|-
ASSQDWGGLWTQY
>TRBV15|TRBJ2-7|few
ATSNGQQSYEQY